This TCR beta chain originates from a study of molecular identifiers for immune sequencing clone quantification. Listed TCR primers, together with previously described methods, were used for the bulk TCR libraries. TCRdb redid the calling of the PCR reads with MiXCR, one entry per CDR3 protein. The table shows about 640,000 distinct CDR3 sequences, with just under 20% occurring only once. The germline gives CDR1 MNHEY, CDR2 SMNVEV (reference sequence). The V gene lost 9 bases and the J gene lost 4 bases, with 22 bases spanning the gap. The CDR3 loop spans 16 amino acids. Study results and limitations: Because of identical TCR molecules sharing a barcode, sizes of highly expanded clones could be underestimated. Beyond 20 RNA copies, clones held over 99% of effector molecules, compared with under 1% in naive cells.

As concerns this clonotype: Its specificity is not known.

As CD8+CD4-CCR7+CD45RA+ cells, naive CD8 T cells were sorted. This receptor was obtained from a human donor in good health. Some libraries in this study had Jurkat cell RNA spiked in. The sequencing sample was made of naive CD8+ T cells from blood, with Jurkat cell RNA spiked in. Subset noted: FACS-sorted CD8+CD4-CCR7+CD45RA+ naive T cells. The chain is built from TRBV27 and TRBJ2-1, with D tentatively TRBD2 (6 bases). CDR3 nucleotide sequence: TGTGCCAGTTGTCTTGGTGGCGAGCGGGCGTACAATGAGCAGTTCTTC. It specifies CASCLGGERAYNEQFF.